A selection of T cell receptor beta chains follows, all from one sample in a study of T cells in Graves' hyperthyroidism and ophthalmopathy. TCRdb passed the multiplex PCR reads through MiXCR, listing each CDR3 protein once. Seen here are roughly 98,000 distinct CDR3 sequences, roughly 40% observed once, and the top ten hold roughly 10%. The material sequenced was peripheral blood or thyroid tissue (not recorded which). The origin of the receptors is a woman in her 30s with Graves' hyperthyroidism. Each CDR3 is given with its conserved first and last residue. A D gene is named only where the DNA matches it firmly. A clone size is listed for some rows: how often the clone was seen (once, few, many), or a class if it is expanded.

TRBD1 . TRBJ1-1 TRBV19 TGTGCCAGTAGTCCCAGGGGGTTTATCTTGGGGACTGAAGCTTTCTTT CASSPRGFILGTEAFF
. . TRBJ1-3 TRBV9 TGTGCCAGCAGCGCCTCCAGATGGAGGGCTGGAAACACCATATATTTT CASSASRWRAGNTIYF
. many TRBJ1-6 TRBV5-1 TGCGCCAGCAGCTTAGGACAGCCTATCGCTAATTCACCCCTCCACTTT CASSLGQPIANSPLHF
. many TRBJ1-3 TRBV6-6 TGTGCCAGCAGTCTTGACGGATTCTCTGGAAACACCATATATTTT CASSLDGFSGNTIYF
. many TRBJ1-1 TRBV12-3/TRBV12-4 TGTGCCAGCAGTGGGGTGTGGGGAGCTTTCTTT CASSGVWGAFF
. . TRBJ1-6 TRBV10-3 TGTGCCATCAGGCAGGTTGGAGACTATAATTCGCCCCTCCACTTT CAIRQVGDYNSPLHF
TRBD1 many TRBJ2-7 TRBV25-1 TGTGCCAGTGCGGGACAGGGGGCCAGGTACGAGCAGTACTTC CASAGQGARYEQYF
. many TRBJ2-7 TRBV2 TGTGCCAGCAACGGGGGCTCCAGCTACGAGCAGTACTTC CASNGGSSYEQYF
. . TRBJ2-7 TRBV15 TGTGCCACCAGCAGCCTAGGGGCCGCCGGAGACGAGCAGTACTTC CATSSLGAAGDEQYF
. . TRBJ1-1 TRBV11-1 TGTGCCAGCAGCACCAAGGGCCGGATGAACACTGAAGCTTCCTTC CASSTKGRMNTEASF
TRBD2 many TRBJ2-7 TRBV7-9 TGTGCCAGCAGCGGGGGGGACTACCCCTACGAGCAGTACTTC CASSGGDYPYEQYF
. once TRBJ2-7 TRBV15 TGTGCCACCAGCGTCTCTTACGAGCAGTACTTC CATSVSYEQYF
. . TRBJ1-1 TRBV7-9 TGTGCCAGCAGATCCCTTATAGCCAGGAACACTGAAGCCTTCTTT CASRSLIARNTEAFF
TRBD1 . TRBJ2-7 TRBV15 TGTGCCAGCAGTGTCGGGACAGCCTCCTACGAGCAGTACTTC CASSVGTASYEQYF
TRBD2 many TRBJ2-7 TRBV7-9 TGTGCCAGCAGCGGTCTAGGAGCCGGACTAGGGTCCTACGAGCAGTACTTC CASSGLGAGLGSYEQYF
. many TRBJ2-5 TRBV7-7 TGTGCTAGCAGCTTAAGGGAGACCCAAGAGACCCAGTACTTC CASSLRETQETQYF
. once TRBJ2-2 TRBV7-2 . CASSRFYEQYFGPGELFF
. many TRBJ1-4 TRBV9 TGTGCCAGCAGCGTGGGCCAGGGGTCTGGCGAAAAACTGTTTTTT CASSVGQGSGEKLFF